The 10 T cell receptor beta chains below were found in one sample sequenced in a study of shared T cell receptors in the human thymus. Data came from immunoSEQ multiplex PCR; TCRdb stores just in-frame clones and leaves some out. Of about 660,000 clones listed, roughly 90% were seen once; the top ten hold 0.0095% to 0.012%. The sample was also linked to a second study, of human thymus T cells.

The sequenced sample was thymocytes. The receptors shown here come from a boy in the first two years of life with a congenital heart defect.

This sequence joins TRBV27 and TRBJ2-7; 10 bases match TRBD2. With V trimmed by 5 bases and J by 5 bases, 9 bases remained unmatched. The CDR3 is 15 amino acids. CDR1 is MNHEY, CDR2 SMNVEV, per germline (reference sequence). The CDR3 region is CASSPLAGDPHEQYF. CDR3 DNA: TGTGCCAGCAGTCCCCTAGCGGGAGATCCCCACGAGCAGTACTTC.

V gene TRBV28 combines with J gene TRBJ2-7; D is possibly TRBD2 (6 bases). The length of the CDR3 is 13 residues. Germline-derived CDR1 and CDR2 are MDHEN and SYDVKM. Trimming removed 6 bases from V and 5 bases from J, with 14 bases in between. In nucleotides, the CDR3 is TGTGCCAGCAGGGGGACTCCGACCCACGAGCAGTACTTC. Amino acids: CASRGTPTHEQYF.

The V and J genes are TRBV27 and TRBJ2-3; TRBD2 is a possible D gene (5 bases). Deletions cut 6 bases from V and 2 bases from J, with 21 bases between. The CDR3 loop spans 17 amino acids. CDR1 and CDR2 from the germline V gene are MNHEY and SMNVEV (reference sequence). The CDR3 sequence is CASSRIPQRSHTDTQYF. The CDR3 DNA reads as TGTGCCAGCAGCCGAATCCCACAGCGGTCCCACACAGATACGCAGTATTTT.

This clone was seen once. J is TRBJ1-5 and V is TRBV30, with 9 nucleotides matching TRBD1. V trimming: 3 bases; J trimming: 0 bases; junction bases outside the gene matches: 9. The CDR3 extends over 17 amino acids. Germline assignment: CDR1 GTSNPN and CDR2 SVGIG (reference sequence). In nucleotides, the CDR3 is TGTGCCTGGAGACCGGGGGGACAGGGCGCTAGCAATCAGCCCCAGCATTTT. This encodes CAWRPGGQGASNQPQHF. The whole variable domain, filled in from reference TRBV30 and TRBJ1-5, reads SQTIHQWPATLVQPVGSPLSLECTVEGTSNPNLYWYRQAAGRGLQLLFYSVGIGQISSEVPQNLSASRPQDRQFILSSKKLLLSDSGFYLCAWRPGGQGASNQPQHFGDGTRLSIL.

V and J are TRBV6-5 and TRBJ2-7; maybe TRBD2 (6 bases). This CDR3 is built from 14 residues. Trimming took 9 bases from V and 3 from J, leaving 18 bases between them. Germline CDR1 and CDR2: MNHEY and SVGAGI. The CDR3 DNA reads as TGTGCCAGTCAAAGTCAGGACTACCTCTACGAGCAGTACTTC. It codes for CASQSQDYLYEQYF.

V and J are TRBV5-1 and TRBJ2-1, with D possibly TRBD2 on 5 matching bases. This CDR3 has 18 amino acids. The ends were cut back, 0 bases at V and 0 bases at J, with 16 bases in the middle. Looked up from germline, CDR1 is SGHRS and CDR2 is YFSETQ. Here the CDR3 DNA reads TGCGCCAGCAGCTTGGCCGAAGAACCTAGCAACTCCTACAATGAGCAGTTCTTC. It codes for CASSLAEEPSNSYNEQFF. Using reference TRBV5-1 and TRBJ2-1 for the parts outside the CDR3, the full variable domain is KAGVTQTPRYLIKTRGQQVTLSCSPISGHRSVSWYQQTPGQGLQFLFEYFSETQRNKGNFPGRFSGRQFSNSRSEMNVSTLELGDSALYLCASSLAEEPSNSYNEQFFGPGTRLTVL.

This chain joins TRBV7-8 and TRBJ2-7; 7 positions match TRBD1. This CDR3 spans 15 amino acids. Germline V gene lookup returns CDR1 SGHVS and CDR2 FQNEAQ. The V gene end was trimmed by 3 bases and the J gene end by 2 bases; junction bases not matched to a gene: 7. The CDR3 DNA follows: TGTGCCAGCAGCTTCGGGACAGCGAATCCCTACGAGCAGTACTTC. This translates into CASSFGTANPYEQYF.

The J gene is TRBJ1-3, the V gene TRBV4-3; 8 nucleotides match TRBD1. The CDR3 has 20 amino acids. V gave up 0 bases and J gave up 2 bases; unmatched junction bases: 15. The germline V gene has CDR1 LGHNA and CDR2 YSLEER. The CDR3 region is CASSQEGWGQATTTGNTIYF. The DNA for the CDR3 is TGCGCCAGCAGCCAAGAGGGATGGGGACAGGCCACTACAACTGGAAACACCATATATTTT.

V and J are TRBV5-1 and TRBJ2-3, with a weak D call TRBD2 (7 bases). This CDR3 is 14 amino acids long. V was cut by 4 bases and J by 0 bases, with 9 bases left in between. Germline values: CDR1 SGHRS, CDR2 YFSETQ. The CDR3 protein is CASSRGASTDTQYF. CDR3 DNA: TGCGCCAGCAGCCGGGGGGCTAGCACAGATACGCAGTATTTT.

V and J are TRBV5-1 and TRBJ2-7, with 7 nucleotides matching TRBD1. Germline CDR1 reads SGHRS; CDR2 reads YFSETQ. Trimming at V came to 4 bases and at J to 5 bases, leaving 24 bases not matched to a gene. This CDR3 contains 19 residues. DNA of the CDR3: TGCGCCAGCAGCCTATCCTCGGACAGGTTTAAAGGATCTGCCGACGAGCAGTACTTC. Translated: CASSLSSDRFKGSADEQYF.